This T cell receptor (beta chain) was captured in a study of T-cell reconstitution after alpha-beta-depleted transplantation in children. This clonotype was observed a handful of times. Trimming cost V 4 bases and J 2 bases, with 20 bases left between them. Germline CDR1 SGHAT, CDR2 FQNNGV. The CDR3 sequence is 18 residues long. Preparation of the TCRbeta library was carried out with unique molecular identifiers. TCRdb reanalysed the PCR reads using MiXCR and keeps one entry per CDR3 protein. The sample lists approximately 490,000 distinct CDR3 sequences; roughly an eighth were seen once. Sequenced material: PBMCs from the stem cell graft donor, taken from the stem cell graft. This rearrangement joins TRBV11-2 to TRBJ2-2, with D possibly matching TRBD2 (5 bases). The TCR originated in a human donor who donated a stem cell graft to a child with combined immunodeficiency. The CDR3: CASSSPRPARLNTGELFF. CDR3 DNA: TGTGCCAGCAGCTCCCCTCGCCCCGCCAGACTAAACACCGGGGAGCTGTTTTTT. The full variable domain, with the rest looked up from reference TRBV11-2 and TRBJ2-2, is EAGVAQSPRYKIIEKRQSVAFWCNPISGHATLYWYQQILGQGPKLLIQFQNNGVVDDSQLPKDRFSAERLKGVDSTLKIQPAKLEDSAVYLCASSSPRPARLNTGELFFGEGSRLTVL.